The clone carrying this T cell receptor (beta chain) was found many times. Its specificity is unknown. Via MiXCR, TCRdb re-called the 5' RACE reads, giving one row per CDR3 protein. Here the sample spans more than 40,000 distinct CDR3 sequences, less than 4% being singletons. The data belong to a study of neurological immune-mediated disorders. Study observations and caveats: Expanded clones shared no CDR3 amino acid sequences across subjects, suggesting private repertoires in all groups.

Looked up from germline, CDR1 is DFQATT and CDR2 is SNEGSKA (reference sequence). Trimming cost V 6 bases and J 3 bases; bases outside gene matches: 6. CDR3 length equals 13 residues. The specimen was PBMCs. This clonotype was sampled from a woman aged 45-59 years with multiple sclerosis. The chain employs TRBV20-1 and TRBJ1-2; 8 bases are a match to TRBD1. CDR3 in amino acids: CSAGDRRDYGYTF. The CDR3 DNA reads as TGCAGTGCAGGGGACAGGAGGGACTATGGCTACACCTTC.